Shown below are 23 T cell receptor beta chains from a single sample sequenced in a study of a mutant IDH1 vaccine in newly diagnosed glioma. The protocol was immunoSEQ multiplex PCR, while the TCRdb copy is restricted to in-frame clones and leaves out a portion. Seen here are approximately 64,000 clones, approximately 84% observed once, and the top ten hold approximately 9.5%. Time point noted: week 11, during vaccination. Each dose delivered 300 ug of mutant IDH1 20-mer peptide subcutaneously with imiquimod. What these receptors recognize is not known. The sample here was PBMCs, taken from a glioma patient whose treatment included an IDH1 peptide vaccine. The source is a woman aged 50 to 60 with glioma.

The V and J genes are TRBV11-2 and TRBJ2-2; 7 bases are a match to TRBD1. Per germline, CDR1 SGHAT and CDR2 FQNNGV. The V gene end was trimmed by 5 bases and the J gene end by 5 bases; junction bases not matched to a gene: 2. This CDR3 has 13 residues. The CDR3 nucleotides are TGTGCCAGCAGCCCCAGGGGGACCGGGGAGCTGTTTTTT. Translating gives CASSPRGTGELFF. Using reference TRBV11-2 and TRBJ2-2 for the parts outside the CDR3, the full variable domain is EAGVAQSPRYKIIEKRQSVAFWCNPISGHATLYWYQQILGQGPKLLIQFQNNGVVDDSQLPKDRFSAERLKGVDSTLKIQPAKLEDSAVYLCASSPRGTGELFFGEGSRLTVL.

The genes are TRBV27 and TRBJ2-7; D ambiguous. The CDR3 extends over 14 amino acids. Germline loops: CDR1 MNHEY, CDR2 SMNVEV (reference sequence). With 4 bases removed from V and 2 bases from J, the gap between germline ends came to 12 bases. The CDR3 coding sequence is TGTGCCAGCAGTTCCGCTAGACTGACCTACGAGCAGTACTTC. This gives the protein CASSSARLTYEQYF.

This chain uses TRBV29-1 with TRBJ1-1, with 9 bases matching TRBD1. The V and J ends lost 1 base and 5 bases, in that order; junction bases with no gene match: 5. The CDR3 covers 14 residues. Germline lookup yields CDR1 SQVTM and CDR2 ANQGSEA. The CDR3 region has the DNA TGCAGCGTTGAAGCAGGGACAGGGAGAACTGAAGCTTTCTTT. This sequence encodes CSVEAGTGRTEAFF.

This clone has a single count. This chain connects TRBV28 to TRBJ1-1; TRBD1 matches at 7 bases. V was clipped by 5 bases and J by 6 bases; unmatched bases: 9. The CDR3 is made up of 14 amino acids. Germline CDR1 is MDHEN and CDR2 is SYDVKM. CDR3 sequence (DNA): TGTGCCAGCAGTAAGCCTGACAGGGTGTCTGAAGCTTTCTTT. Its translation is CASSKPDRVSEAFF.

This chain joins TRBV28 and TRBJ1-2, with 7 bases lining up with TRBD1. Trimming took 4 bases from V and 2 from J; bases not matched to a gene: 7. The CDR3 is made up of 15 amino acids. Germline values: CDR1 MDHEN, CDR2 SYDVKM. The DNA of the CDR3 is TGTGCCAGCAGTTCCGACAGGGAGAGGAACTATGGCTACACCTTC. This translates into CASSSDRERNYGYTF.

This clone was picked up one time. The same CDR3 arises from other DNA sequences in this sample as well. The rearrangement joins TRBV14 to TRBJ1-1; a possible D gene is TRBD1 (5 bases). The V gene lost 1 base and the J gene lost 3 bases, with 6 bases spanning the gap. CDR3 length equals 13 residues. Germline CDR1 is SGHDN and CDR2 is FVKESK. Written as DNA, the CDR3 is TGTGCCAGCAGCCAAGGACAGCACACTGAAGCTTTCTTT. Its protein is CASSQGQHTEAFF.

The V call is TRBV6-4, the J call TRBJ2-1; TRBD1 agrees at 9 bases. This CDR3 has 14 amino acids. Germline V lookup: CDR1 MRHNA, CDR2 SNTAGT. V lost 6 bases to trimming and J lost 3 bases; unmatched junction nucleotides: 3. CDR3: CASSRDRVYNEQFF. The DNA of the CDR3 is TGTGCCAGCAGCCGGGACAGGGTCTACAATGAGCAGTTCTTC.

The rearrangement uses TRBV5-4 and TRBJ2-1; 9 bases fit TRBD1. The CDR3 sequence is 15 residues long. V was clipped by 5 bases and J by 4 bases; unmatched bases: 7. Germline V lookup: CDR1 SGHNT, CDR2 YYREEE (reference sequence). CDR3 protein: CASRVQGQGYNEQFF. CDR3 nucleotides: TGTGCCAGCAGGGTTCAGGGACAGGGTTACAATGAGCAGTTCTTC.

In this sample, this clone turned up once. The CDR3 DNA reads as TGTGCCAGCAGTGAAGGAGGAAACTATGGCTACACCTTC. Translation: CASSEGGNYGYTF. The chain recombines TRBV6-1 with TRBJ1-2; no reliable D call. The CDR3 spans 13 residues. Germline CDR1 and CDR2: MNHNS and SASEGT. V was trimmed by 1 base and J by 2 bases, leaving 5 bases between them.

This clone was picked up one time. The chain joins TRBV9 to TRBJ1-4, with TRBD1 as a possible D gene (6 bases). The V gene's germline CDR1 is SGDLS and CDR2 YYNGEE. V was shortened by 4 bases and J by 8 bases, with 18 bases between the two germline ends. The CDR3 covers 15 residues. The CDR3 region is CASSSGAGMGEKLFF. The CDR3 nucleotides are TGTGCCAGCAGCTCAGGGGCCGGGATGGGGGAAAAACTGTTTTTT.

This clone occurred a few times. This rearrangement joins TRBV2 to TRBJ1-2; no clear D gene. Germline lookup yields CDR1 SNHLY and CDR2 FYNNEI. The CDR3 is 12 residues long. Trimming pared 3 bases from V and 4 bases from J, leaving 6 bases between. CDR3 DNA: TGTGCCAGCAGTGACGCTTTCTATGGCTACACCTTC. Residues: CASSDAFYGYTF. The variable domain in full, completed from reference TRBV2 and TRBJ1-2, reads EPEVTQTPSHQVTQMGQEVILRCVPISNHLYFYWYRQILGQKVEFLVSFYNNEISEKSEIFDDQFSVERPDGSNFTLKIRSTKLEDSAMYFCASSDAFYGYTFGSGTRLTVV.

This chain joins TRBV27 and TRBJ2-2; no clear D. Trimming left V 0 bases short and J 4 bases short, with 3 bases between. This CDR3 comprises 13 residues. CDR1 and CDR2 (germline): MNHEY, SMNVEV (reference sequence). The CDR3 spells CASSLSSTGELFF. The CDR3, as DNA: TGTGCCAGCAGTTTATCTAGCACCGGGGAGCTGTTTTTT.

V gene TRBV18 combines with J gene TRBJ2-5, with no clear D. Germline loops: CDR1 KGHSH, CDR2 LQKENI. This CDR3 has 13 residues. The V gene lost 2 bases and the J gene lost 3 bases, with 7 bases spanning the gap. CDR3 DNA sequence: TGTGCCAGCTCACCAGGGCAGAAAGAGACCCAGTACTTC. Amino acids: CASSPGQKETQYF.

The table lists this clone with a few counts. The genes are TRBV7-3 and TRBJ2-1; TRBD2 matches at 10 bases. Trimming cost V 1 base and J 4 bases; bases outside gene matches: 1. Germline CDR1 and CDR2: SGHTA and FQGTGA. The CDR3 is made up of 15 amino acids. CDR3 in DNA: TGTGCCAGCAGCTTAAGGACTAGCGGATACAATGAGCAGTTCTTC. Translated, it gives CASSLRTSGYNEQFF.

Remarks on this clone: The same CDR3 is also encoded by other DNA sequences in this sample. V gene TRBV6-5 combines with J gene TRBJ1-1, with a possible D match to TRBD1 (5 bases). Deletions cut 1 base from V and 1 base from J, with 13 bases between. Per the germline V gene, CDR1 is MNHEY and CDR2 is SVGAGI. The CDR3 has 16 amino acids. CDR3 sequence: CASSYLTGRGNTEAFF. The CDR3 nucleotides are TGTGCCAGCAGTTACTTAACAGGAAGGGGGAACACTGAAGCTTTCTTT.

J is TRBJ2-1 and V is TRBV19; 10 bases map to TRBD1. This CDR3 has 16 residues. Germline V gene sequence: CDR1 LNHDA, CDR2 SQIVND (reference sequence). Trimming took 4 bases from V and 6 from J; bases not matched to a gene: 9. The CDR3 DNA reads TGTGCCAGTAGTACCCAACGGGACAGGGGTTTCAATGAGCAGTTCTTC. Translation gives CASSTQRDRGFNEQFF. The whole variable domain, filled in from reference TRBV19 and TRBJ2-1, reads DGGITQSPKYLFRKEGQNVTLSCEQNLNHDAMYWYRQDPGQGLRLIYYSQIVNDFQKGDIAEGYSVSREKKESFPLTVTSAQKNPTAFYLCASSTQRDRGFNEQFFGPGTRLTVL.

CDR3 sequence: CASSVAPGGRDTGELFF. The CDR3 bases are TGTGCCAGCAGCGTAGCTCCGGGGGGGAGGGACACCGGGGAGCTGTTTTTT. The chain combines TRBV9 with TRBJ2-2; 8 positions agree with TRBD2. From germline, CDR1 is SGDLS and CDR2 YYNGEE. With V trimmed by 0 bases and J by 3 bases, 7 bases remained unmatched. There are 17 residues in the CDR3.

The CDR3 spells CASGLGSRGAQYF. The DNA for the CDR3 is TGTGCTAGTGGTTTGGGATCCCGCGGGGCCCAGTACTTC. V is TRBV12-5 and J is TRBJ2-5; D might be TRBD2 (6 bases). CDR1 is LGHNT, CDR2 FRNRAP, per germline. The CDR3 has 13 residues. Trimming removed 1 base from V and 9 bases from J, with 12 bases in between.

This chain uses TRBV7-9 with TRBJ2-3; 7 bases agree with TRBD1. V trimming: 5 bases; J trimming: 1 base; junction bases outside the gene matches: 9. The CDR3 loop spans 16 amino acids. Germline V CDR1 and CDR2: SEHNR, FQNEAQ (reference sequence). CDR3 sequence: CASSIHRGWGTDTQYF. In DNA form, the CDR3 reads TGTGCCAGCAGCATCCACAGGGGTTGGGGCACAGATACGCAGTATTTT.

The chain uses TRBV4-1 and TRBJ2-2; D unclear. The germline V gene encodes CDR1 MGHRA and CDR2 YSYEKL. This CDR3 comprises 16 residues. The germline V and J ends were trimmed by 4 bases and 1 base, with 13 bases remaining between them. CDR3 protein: CASSPEGHKNTGELFF. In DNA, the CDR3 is TGCGCCAGCAGCCCCGAAGGGCACAAGAACACCGGGGAGCTGTTTTTT.

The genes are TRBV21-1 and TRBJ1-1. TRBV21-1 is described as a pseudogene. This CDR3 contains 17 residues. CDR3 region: CASSNMGGSVVNTEAFF. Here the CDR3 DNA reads TGTGCCAGCAGCAACATGGGGGGCTCAGTAGTCAACACTGAAGCTTTCTTT.

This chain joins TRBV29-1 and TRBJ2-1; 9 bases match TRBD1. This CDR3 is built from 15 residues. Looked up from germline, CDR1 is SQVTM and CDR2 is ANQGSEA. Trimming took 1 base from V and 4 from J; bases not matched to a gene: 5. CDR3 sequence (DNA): TGCAGCGTTGAAGGGACAGGGGTAAATTACAATGAGCAGTTCTTC. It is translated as CSVEGTGVNYNEQFF.

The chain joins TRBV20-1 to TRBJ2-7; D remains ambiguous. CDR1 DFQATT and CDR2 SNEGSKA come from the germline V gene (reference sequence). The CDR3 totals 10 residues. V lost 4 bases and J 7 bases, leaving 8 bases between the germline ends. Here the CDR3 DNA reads TGCAGTGCTAATTTATATGAGCAGTACTTC. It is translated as CSANLYEQYF.